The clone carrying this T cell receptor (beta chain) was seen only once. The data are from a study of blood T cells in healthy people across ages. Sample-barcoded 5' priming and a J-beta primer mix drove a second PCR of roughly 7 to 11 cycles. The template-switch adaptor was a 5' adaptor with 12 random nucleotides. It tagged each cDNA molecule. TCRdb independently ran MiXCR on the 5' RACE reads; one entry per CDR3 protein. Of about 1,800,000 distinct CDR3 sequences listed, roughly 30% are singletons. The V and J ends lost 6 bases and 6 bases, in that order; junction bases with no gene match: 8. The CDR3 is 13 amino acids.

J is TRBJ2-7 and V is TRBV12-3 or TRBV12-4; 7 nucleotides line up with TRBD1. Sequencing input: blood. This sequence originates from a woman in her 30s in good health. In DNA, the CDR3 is TGTGCCAGCAGGATTAGACAGGGATCCGAGCAGTACTTC. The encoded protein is CASRIRQGSEQYF.